The next 28 T cell receptor beta chains were all read from a single sample in a study of PD-1 blockade in classical Hodgkin lymphoma. Each patient experienced a relapse that followed autologous stem cell transplantation, and brentuximab vedotin exposure varied. The repertoire was sequenced with immunoSEQ multiplex PCR; TCRdb's copy has only in-frame clones and lacks some. This table has 35,000 to 55,000 clones, 65% to 85% appearing once. Here the sequenced sample was peripheral blood mononuclear cells (PBMCs), taken before the second cycle of nivolumab. The receptors were gathered from a human donor with classical Hodgkin lymphoma.

As DNA, the CDR3 is TGTGCCAGTAGTCTCCAGGGGGGCTACACCTTC. This sequence encodes CASSLQGGYTF. The chain links TRBV19 to TRBJ1-2; tentatively, D is TRBD1 (6 bases). The germline V and J ends were trimmed by 5 bases and 8 bases, with 9 bases remaining between them. Germline V gives CDR1 LNHDA, CDR2 SQIVND (reference sequence). The CDR3 runs to 11 residues.

The V call is TRBV2, the J call TRBJ2-2, with 12 bases matching TRBD2. The CDR3 loop spans 16 amino acids. V was clipped by 6 bases and J by 10 bases; unmatched bases: 12. Germline CDR1 and CDR2: SNHLY and FYNNEI. This chain's CDR3 is CASRKETSGRSEELFF. In nucleotides, the CDR3 is TGTGCCAGCAGAAAAGAGACTAGCGGGAGATCCGAGGAGCTGTTTTTT.

The CDR3 nucleotides are TGCGCCAGCAGTCCCGACAGTTCTAGGGAGCTGTTTTTT. Protein sequence: CASSPDSSRELFF. The V and J genes are TRBV5-1 and TRBJ2-2, with a weak D call TRBD1 (5 bases). The CDR3 extends over 13 amino acids. V gave up 5 bases and J gave up 9 bases, with 14 bases separating them. Looked up from germline, CDR1 is SGHRS and CDR2 is YFSETQ.

The chain employs TRBV6-5 and TRBJ2-7; the match to TRBD2 covers 13 bases. V lost 7 bases and J lost 0; bases outside the gene matches: 3. This CDR3 is built from 15 residues. Germline V lookup: CDR1 MNHEY, CDR2 SVGAGI. CDR3 region: CASNRLAGGSYEQYF. In DNA, the CDR3 is TGTGCCAGCAATAGACTAGCGGGGGGCTCCTACGAGCAGTACTTC.

The chain links TRBV10-3 to TRBJ2-5; 7 bases are shared with TRBD2. V was pared by 8 bases and J by 11 bases, with 11 bases of the junction left unmatched. CDR3 length: 12 residues. The germline V gene has CDR1 ENHRY and CDR2 SYGVKD. In DNA form, the CDR3 reads TGTGCCATCGTGGGAGGGCCGGGAGAGCAGTACTTC. This codes for CAIVGGPGEQYF.

This clone was seen only once. V usage is TRBV6-1 and J usage is TRBJ2-5, with 8 bases aligning to TRBD1. The CDR3 runs 14 residues. From germline, CDR1 is MNHNS and CDR2 SASEGT. V dropped 3 bases and J dropped 7; count of bases not matched to a gene: 7. The CDR3 loop is CASSDGTGKGTQYF. Here the CDR3 DNA reads TGTGCCAGCAGTGACGGGACAGGCAAAGGGACCCAGTACTTC.

This clone was seen more than once but under ten times. The chain employs TRBV27 and TRBJ1-1; D might be TRBD1 (6 bases). CDR1 and CDR2 (germline): MNHEY, SMNVEV (reference sequence). The ends were cut back, 2 bases at V and 0 bases at J, with 13 bases in the middle. CDR3 length: 16 residues. CDR3 region: CASSLMGHIMNTEAFF. CDR3 nucleotides: TGTGCCAGCAGTTTAATGGGACATATCATGAACACTGAAGCTTTCTTT.

The rearrangement uses TRBV29-1 and TRBJ1-4; 8 nucleotides align to TRBD1. Germline V CDR1 and CDR2: SQVTM, ANQGSEA. This CDR3 has 15 residues. V lost 5 bases to trimming and J lost 8 bases; unmatched junction nucleotides: 13. CDR3 protein: CSVQGQGEDPEKLFF. CDR3 nucleotide sequence: TGCAGCGTTCAAGGACAGGGCGAGGATCCGGAAAAACTGTTTTTT.

The rearrangement joins TRBV7-8 to TRBJ1-1; D possibly corresponds to TRBD1 (5 bases). CDR3 length: 15 residues. Germline-derived CDR1 and CDR2 are SGHVS and FQNEAQ. V lost 0 bases and J 4 bases, leaving 12 bases between the germline ends. The CDR3 region is CASSLAWGGVTEAFF. The CDR3 DNA sequence: TGTGCCAGCAGCTTAGCGTGGGGGGGGGTCACTGAAGCTTTCTTT.

The chain is built from TRBV7-9 and TRBJ1-1, with TRBD1 matching over 9 bases. After removal of 5 bases from V and 7 bases from J, the junction contained 17 bases not matched to a gene. In germline, CDR1 is SEHNR, CDR2 FQNEAQ (reference sequence). The CDR3 spans 17 residues. The CDR3 sequence: CASSLPSPGTGHGEAFF. DNA of the CDR3: TGTGCCAGCAGCCTCCCCTCACCCGGGACAGGGCATGGTGAAGCTTTCTTT.

The chain joins TRBV9 to TRBJ1-1, with D possibly TRBD1 on 5 matching bases. Germline-derived CDR1 and CDR2 are SGDLS and YYNGEE. This CDR3 has 14 amino acids. The germline V and J ends were trimmed by 0 bases and 7 bases, with 13 bases remaining between them. DNA of the CDR3: TGTGCCAGCAGCGTAGCTACTGGGGCGGATGAAGCTTTCTTT. Translating it yields CASSVATGADEAFF.

V is TRBV9 and J is TRBJ2-3, with a tentative D call TRBD1 (6 bases). Trimming took off 1 base at V and 2 bases at J, with 8 bases between the two ends. This CDR3 comprises 14 residues. CDR1 is SGDLS and CDR2 is YYNGEE in the germline V gene. Here the CDR3 DNA reads TGTGCCAGCAGCGTACAGGGGAACACAGATACGCAGTATTTT. It yields the protein CASSVQGNTDTQYF.

This clone showed up just once. This rearrangement joins TRBV7-6 to TRBJ1-5; D is unclear. This CDR3 has 13 amino acids. Germline CDR1 is SGHVS and CDR2 is FNYEAQ. The ends were cut back, 5 bases at V and 6 bases at J, with 11 bases in the middle. The CDR3 protein is CASSVLVGQPQHF. The CDR3 DNA sequence: TGTGCCAGCAGCGTTCTAGTGGGTCAGCCCCAGCATTTT.

The rearrangement joins TRBV7-8 to TRBJ2-1; perhaps D is TRBD1 or TRBD2 (5 bases each). CDR3 size: 15 residues. CDR1 and CDR2 (germline): SGHVS, FQNEAQ. Trimming pared 2 bases from V and 0 bases from J, leaving 8 bases between. CDR3 sequence: CASSLRGDSYNEQFF. DNA of the CDR3: TGTGCCAGCAGCTTAAGGGGAGACTCCTACAATGAGCAGTTCTTC.

The chain has TRBV7-2 and TRBJ2-1; 7 nucleotides align to TRBD1. Germline trimming cut 5 bases from V and 0 bases from J; bases unmatched to any gene: 4. This CDR3 has 15 residues. Germline V gene data show CDR1 as SGHTA and CDR2 as FQGNSA. The CDR3 spells CASSMDRNSYNEQFF. The CDR3 bases are TGTGCCAGCAGCATGGACAGGAACTCCTACAATGAGCAGTTCTTC.

There are a few counts of this clone. V and J are TRBV19 and TRBJ2-2; 14 positions agree with TRBD2. Germline CDR1 LNHDA, CDR2 SQIVND (reference sequence). V shed 5 bases and J 7 bases; nucleotides not matched to a gene: 6. The CDR3 spans 16 residues. The CDR3 reads CASSLTSGRANGELFF. Written as DNA, the CDR3 is TGTGCCAGTAGTTTGACTAGCGGGAGGGCTAACGGGGAGCTGTTTTTT.

The DNA for the CDR3 is TGTGCCAGCAGACAGGGGGGGGCGGGCCAAGAGACCCAGTACTTC. Protein sequence: CASRQGGAGQETQYF. The V gene is TRBV7-9, the J gene TRBJ2-5, with TRBD1 as a possible D gene (8 bases). V was trimmed by 6 bases and J by 1 base, leaving 15 bases between them. CDR1 is SEHNR, CDR2 FQNEAQ, per germline (reference sequence). This CDR3 contains 15 residues.

V is TRBV29-1 and J is TRBJ2-7; D perhaps matches TRBD2 (5 bases). Germline V CDR1 and CDR2: SQVTM, ANQGSEA. The CDR3 has 14 amino acids. Trimming pared 0 bases from V and 2 bases from J, leaving 11 bases between. Written as DNA, the CDR3 is TGCAGCGTTGAAGATCGGAGGTCTACCTACGAGCAGTACTTC. It yields the protein CSVEDRRSTYEQYF.

The CDR3 loop is CASSGYPRLAPLISTDTQYF. Here the CDR3 DNA reads TGTGCCAGCAGTGGATACCCTCGACTAGCGCCCCTAATAAGCACAGATACGCAGTATTTT. The J gene is TRBJ2-3, the V gene TRBV6-4; 8 bases fit TRBD2. CDR1 is MRHNA and CDR2 is SNTAGT in the germline V gene. The J segment lost 0 bases and the V segment lost 4 bases, leaving 18 bases of the junction unmatched. The CDR3 consists of 20 residues.

The V call is TRBV4-2, the J call TRBJ1-1; D is uncertain. The germline V gene has CDR1 LGHNA and CDR2 YNFKEQ. The CDR3 consists of 13 residues. Trimming shortened V by 2 bases and J by 6 bases, and 10 bases separated the two germline ends. The CDR3: CASSQREMAEAFF. The CDR3 coding sequence is TGTGCCAGCAGCCAACGGGAAATGGCTGAAGCTTTCTTT.

This clone was observed a handful of times. The chain recombines TRBV9 with TRBJ2-3; 7 bases are shared with TRBD2. Per the germline V gene, CDR1 is SGDLS and CDR2 is YYNGEE. The junction had 11 bases not matched to a gene; V was cut back by 4 bases and J by 3 bases. The CDR3 sequence is 16 residues long. The CDR3: CASSQREGSFTDTQYF. The CDR3 nucleotides read TGTGCCAGCAGCCAGAGGGAGGGATCCTTTACAGATACGCAGTATTTT.

CDR3 sequence (DNA): TGTGCCAGCAGCCAAGCCGCCGGTAGCGGGGGGGCCCACGAGCAGTACTTC. It yields the protein CASSQAAGSGGAHEQYF. The chain uses TRBV4-2 and TRBJ2-7; the match to TRBD2 covers 11 bases. Trimming cost V 1 base and J 5 bases; bases outside gene matches: 10. The germline V gene encodes CDR1 LGHNA and CDR2 YNFKEQ. The CDR3 runs 17 residues.

This chain uses TRBV7-3 with TRBJ2-1; TRBD2 aligns across 7 bases. Germline V lookup: CDR1 SGHTA, CDR2 FQGTGA. The CDR3 runs 16 residues. Losses at the gene ends were 5 bases for V and 8 bases for J; bases not matched to a gene: 15. CDR3 nucleotides: TGTGCCAGCAGCCAAGGTCGAGGGAGGGAGGGCTATGAGCAGTTCTTC. The encoded protein is CASSQGRGREGYEQFF.

This sequence joins TRBV19 and TRBJ2-7; D tentatively reads TRBD1 or TRBD2 (5 bases each). The CDR3 contains 14 residues. The V end was cut by 5 bases, the J end by 0 bases, with 11 bases between. From germline, CDR1 is LNHDA and CDR2 SQIVND (reference sequence). In DNA, the CDR3 is TGTGCCAGTAGTGCATCCGGGACCTCCTACGAGCAGTACTTC. Protein sequence: CASSASGTSYEQYF.

This sequence joins TRBV7-2 and TRBJ2-1; D remains unclear. The CDR3 is 13 amino acids. Germline-derived CDR1 and CDR2 are SGHTA and FQGNSA. The V and J ends lost 4 bases and 5 bases respectively, with 9 bases between them. The CDR3 region is CASSWPLDNEQFF. CDR3 sequence (DNA): TGTGCCAGCAGCTGGCCCCTAGACAATGAGCAGTTCTTC.

J is TRBJ2-1 and V is TRBV7-9; a possible D gene is TRBD1 (6 bases). Trimming took off 6 bases at V and 8 bases at J, with 8 bases between the two ends. The CDR3 has 11 residues. Germline-derived CDR1 and CDR2 are SEHNR and FQNEAQ (reference sequence). This CDR3 is CASSRTDEQFF. The DNA for the CDR3 is TGTGCCAGCAGTCGGACAGATGAGCAGTTCTTC.

This clone was seen only once. V gene TRBV11-2 combines with J gene TRBJ1-1; no clear D. There are 16 residues in the CDR3. CDR1 and CDR2 (germline): SGHAT, FQNNGV. V was pared by 2 bases and J by 3 bases, with 16 bases between. The CDR3 is CASSLSPGILDTEAFF. The CDR3 bases are TGTGCCAGCAGCTTAAGTCCTGGGATTTTAGACACTGAAGCTTTCTTT.

The chain couples TRBV6-5 to TRBJ2-1; no reliable D call. V was pared by 6 bases and J by 7 bases, with 10 bases between. The CDR3 runs 12 residues. Germline V gene sequence: CDR1 MNHEY, CDR2 SVGAGI. This CDR3 is CASSQTKNEQFF. DNA of the CDR3: TGTGCCAGCAGCCAAACTAAAAATGAGCAGTTCTTC.